Sequencing of this T cell receptor beta chain was carried out in a study of monozygotic twins with inflammatory bowel disease. With the 5' RACE reads reprocessed, TCRdb shows one record per CDR3 protein and no DNA. The sample includes under 200,000 distinct CDR3 sequences. The germline gives CDR1 GTSNPN, CDR2 SVGIG (reference sequence). The CDR3 totals 12 residues. The material sequenced was blood. This receptor was identified in a human donor with ulcerative colitis or Crohn's disease, or a healthy co-twin of an affected twin (not recorded which). The J gene is TRBJ1-2, the V gene TRBV30; TCRdb names TRBD1, which stays unverified in the absence of DNA. This CDR3 reads CAWSGTGHGYTF.